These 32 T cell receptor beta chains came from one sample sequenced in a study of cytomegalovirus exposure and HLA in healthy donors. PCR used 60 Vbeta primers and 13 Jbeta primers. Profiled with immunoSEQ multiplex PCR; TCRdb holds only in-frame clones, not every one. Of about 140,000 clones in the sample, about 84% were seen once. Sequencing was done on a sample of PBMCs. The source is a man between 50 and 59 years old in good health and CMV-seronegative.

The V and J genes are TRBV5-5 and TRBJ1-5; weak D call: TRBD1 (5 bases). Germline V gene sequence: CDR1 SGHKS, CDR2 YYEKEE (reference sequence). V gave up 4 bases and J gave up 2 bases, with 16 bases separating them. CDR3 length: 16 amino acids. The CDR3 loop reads CASSEGRVSGNQPQHF. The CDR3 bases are TGTGCCAGCAGCGAAGGCAGGGTTTCGGGCAATCAGCCCCAGCATTTT.

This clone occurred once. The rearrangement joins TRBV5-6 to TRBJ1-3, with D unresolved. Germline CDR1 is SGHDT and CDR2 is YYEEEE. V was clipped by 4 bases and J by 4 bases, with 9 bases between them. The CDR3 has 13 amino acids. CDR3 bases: TGTGCCAGCAGCCGGGTCGACGGAAACACCATATATTTT. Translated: CASSRVDGNTIYF.

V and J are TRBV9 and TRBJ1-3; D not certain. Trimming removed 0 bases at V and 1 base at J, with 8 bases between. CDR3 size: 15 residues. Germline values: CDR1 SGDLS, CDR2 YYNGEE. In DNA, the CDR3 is TGTGCCAGCAGCGTAGCTCGGGGTTCTGGAAACACCATATATTTT. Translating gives CASSVARGSGNTIYF.

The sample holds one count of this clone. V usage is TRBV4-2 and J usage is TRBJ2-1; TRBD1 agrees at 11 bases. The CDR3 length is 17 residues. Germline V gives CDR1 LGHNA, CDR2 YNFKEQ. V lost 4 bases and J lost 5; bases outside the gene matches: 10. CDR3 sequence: CASSLYSGQGADNEQFF. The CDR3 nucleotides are TGTGCCAGCAGCCTCTACAGTGGACAGGGGGCGGACAATGAGCAGTTCTTC.

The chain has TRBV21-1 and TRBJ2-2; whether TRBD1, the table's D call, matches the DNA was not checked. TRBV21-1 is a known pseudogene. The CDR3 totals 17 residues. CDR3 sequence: CARIKCPGTENTGELFF. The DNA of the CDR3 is TGTGCCAGGATCAAATGTCCCGGGACAGAAAACACCGGGGAGCTGTTTTTT.

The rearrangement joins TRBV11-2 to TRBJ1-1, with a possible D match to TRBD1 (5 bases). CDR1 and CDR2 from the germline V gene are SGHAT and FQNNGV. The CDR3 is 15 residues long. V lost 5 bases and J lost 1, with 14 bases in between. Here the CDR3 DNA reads TGTGCCAGCAGCCTTCTAGTGCAGGGGAACACTGAAGCTTTCTTT. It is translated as CASSLLVQGNTEAFF.

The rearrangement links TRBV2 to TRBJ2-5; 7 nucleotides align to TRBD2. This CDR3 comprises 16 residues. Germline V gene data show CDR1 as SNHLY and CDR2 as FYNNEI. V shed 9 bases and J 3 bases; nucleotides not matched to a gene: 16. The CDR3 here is CASRLERLAVEETQYF. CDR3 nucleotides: TGTGCCAGTCGGCTCGAGAGGCTAGCGGTCGAAGAGACCCAGTACTTC.

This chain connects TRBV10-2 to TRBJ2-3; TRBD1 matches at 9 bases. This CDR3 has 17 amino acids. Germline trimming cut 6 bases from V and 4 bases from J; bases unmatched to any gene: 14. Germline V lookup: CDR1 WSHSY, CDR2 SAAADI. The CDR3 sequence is CASRQQPGQGVSDTQYF. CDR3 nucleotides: TGCGCCAGCAGACAGCAGCCGGGACAGGGAGTATCAGATACGCAGTATTTT.

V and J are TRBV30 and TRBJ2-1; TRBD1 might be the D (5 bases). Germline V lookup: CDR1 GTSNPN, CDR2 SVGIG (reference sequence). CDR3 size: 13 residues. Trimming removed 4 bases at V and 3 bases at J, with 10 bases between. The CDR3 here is CAWKGEFYNEQFF. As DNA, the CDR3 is TGTGCCTGGAAAGGGGAATTCTACAATGAGCAGTTCTTC.

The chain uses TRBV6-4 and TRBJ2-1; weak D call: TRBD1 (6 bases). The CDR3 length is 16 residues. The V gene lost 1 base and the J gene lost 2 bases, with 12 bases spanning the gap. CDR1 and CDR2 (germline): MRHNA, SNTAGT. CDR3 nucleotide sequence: TGTGCCAGCAGTGACTTTGGAACAGGGACCTACAATGAGCAGTTCTTC. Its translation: CASSDFGTGTYNEQFF.

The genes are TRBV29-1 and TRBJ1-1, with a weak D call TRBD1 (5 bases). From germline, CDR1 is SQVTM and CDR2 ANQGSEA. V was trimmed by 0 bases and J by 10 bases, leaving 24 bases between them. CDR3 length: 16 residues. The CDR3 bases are TGCAGCGTTGAAGAGTCGGCGGCAGGGCGCTGGGGGGGAGCTTTCTTT. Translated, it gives CSVEESAAGRWGGAFF.

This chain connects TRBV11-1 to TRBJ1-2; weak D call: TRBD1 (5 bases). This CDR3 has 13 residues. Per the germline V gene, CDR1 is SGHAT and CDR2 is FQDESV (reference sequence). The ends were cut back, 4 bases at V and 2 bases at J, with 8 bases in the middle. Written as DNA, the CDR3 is TGTGCCAGCAGCTCGACAGTGAACTATGGCTACACCTTC. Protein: CASSSTVNYGYTF.

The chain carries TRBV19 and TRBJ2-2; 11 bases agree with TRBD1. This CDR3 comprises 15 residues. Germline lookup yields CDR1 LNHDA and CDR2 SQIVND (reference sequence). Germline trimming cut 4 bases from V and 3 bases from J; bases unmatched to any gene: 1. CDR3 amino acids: CASSRTGGDTGELFF. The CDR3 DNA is TGTGCCAGTAGTAGGACAGGGGGCGACACCGGGGAGCTGTTTTTT.

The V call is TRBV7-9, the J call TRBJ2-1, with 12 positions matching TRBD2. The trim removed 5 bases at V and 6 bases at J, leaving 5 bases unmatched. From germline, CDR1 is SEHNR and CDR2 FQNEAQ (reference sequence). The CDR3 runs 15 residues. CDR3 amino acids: CASSILAGGFNEQFF. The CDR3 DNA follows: TGTGCCAGCAGCATCCTAGCGGGGGGGTTCAATGAGCAGTTCTTC.

The CDR3 DNA sequence: TGTGCCAGCAGCCAAGACAGGGGGCGTAGAGCTTTCTTT. It specifies CASSQDRGRRAFF. The rearrangement links TRBV14 to TRBJ1-1; TRBD1 matches at 8 bases. The V gene end was trimmed by 0 bases and the J gene end by 10 bases; junction bases not matched to a gene: 4. The CDR3 is 13 amino acids. Germline values: CDR1 SGHDN, CDR2 FVKESK.

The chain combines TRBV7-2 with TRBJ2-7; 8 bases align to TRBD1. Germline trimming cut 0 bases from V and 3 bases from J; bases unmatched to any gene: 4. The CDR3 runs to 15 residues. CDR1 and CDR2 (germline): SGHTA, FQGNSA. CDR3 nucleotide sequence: TGTGCCAGCAGCTTAGCCGGGACAGGCATCTACGAGCAGTACTTC. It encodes CASSLAGTGIYEQYF.

The CDR3 is CASSSRDRTYGYTF. CDR3 bases: TGCGCCAGCAGCTCCCGGGACAGGACTTATGGCTACACCTTC. V gene TRBV5-1 combines with J gene TRBJ1-2; 8 nucleotides align to TRBD1. The CDR3 is 14 amino acids. The J segment lost 5 bases and the V segment lost 3 bases, leaving 6 bases of the junction unmatched. CDR1 and CDR2 from the germline V gene are SGHRS and YFSETQ.

This CDR3 reads CASSIFISYEQYF. CDR3 coding DNA: TGTGCCAGCAGCATATTTATCTCCTACGAGCAGTACTTC. The chain links TRBV7-2 to TRBJ2-7; the D is unclear. Germline values: CDR1 SGHTA, CDR2 FQGNSA. The length of the CDR3 is 13 residues. V lost 5 bases and J lost 0, with 8 bases in between.

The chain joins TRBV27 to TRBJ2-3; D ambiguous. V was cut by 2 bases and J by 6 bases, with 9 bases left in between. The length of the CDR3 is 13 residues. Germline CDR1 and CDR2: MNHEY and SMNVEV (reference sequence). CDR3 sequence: CASSLTRLDTQYF. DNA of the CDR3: TGTGCCAGCAGTTTAACCAGGTTGGATACGCAGTATTTT.

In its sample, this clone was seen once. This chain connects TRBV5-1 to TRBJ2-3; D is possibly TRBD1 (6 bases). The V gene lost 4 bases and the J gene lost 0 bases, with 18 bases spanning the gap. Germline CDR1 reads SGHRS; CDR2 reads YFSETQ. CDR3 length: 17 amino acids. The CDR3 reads CASSPPSDSSSTDTQYF. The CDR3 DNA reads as TGCGCCAGCAGCCCGCCCTCGGACAGCTCTAGCACAGATACGCAGTATTTT.

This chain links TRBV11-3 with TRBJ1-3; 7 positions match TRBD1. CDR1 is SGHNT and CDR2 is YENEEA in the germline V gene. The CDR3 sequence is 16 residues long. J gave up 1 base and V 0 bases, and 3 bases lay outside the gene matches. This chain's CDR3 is CASSLEDRISGNTIYF. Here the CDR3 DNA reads TGTGCCAGCAGCTTAGAGGACAGGATTTCTGGAAACACCATATATTTT.

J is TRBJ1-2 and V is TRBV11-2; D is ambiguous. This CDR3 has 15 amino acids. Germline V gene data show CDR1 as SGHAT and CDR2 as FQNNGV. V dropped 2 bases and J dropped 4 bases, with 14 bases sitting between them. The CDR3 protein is CASSLMPGLAYGYTF. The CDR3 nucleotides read TGTGCCAGCAGCTTAATGCCAGGCTTGGCCTATGGCTACACCTTC. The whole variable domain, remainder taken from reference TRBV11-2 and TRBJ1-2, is EAGVAQSPRYKIIEKRQSVAFWCNPISGHATLYWYQQILGQGPKLLIQFQNNGVVDDSQLPKDRFSAERLKGVDSTLKIQPAKLEDSAVYLCASSLMPGLAYGYTFGSGTRLTVV.

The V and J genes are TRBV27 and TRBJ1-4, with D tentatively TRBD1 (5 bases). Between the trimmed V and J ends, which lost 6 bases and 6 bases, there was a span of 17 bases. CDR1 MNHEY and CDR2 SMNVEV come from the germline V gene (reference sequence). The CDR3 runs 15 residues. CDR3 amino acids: CASSPSRGHYEKLFF. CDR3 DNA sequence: TGTGCCAGCAGCCCCTCTAGGGGCCACTATGAAAAACTGTTTTTT.

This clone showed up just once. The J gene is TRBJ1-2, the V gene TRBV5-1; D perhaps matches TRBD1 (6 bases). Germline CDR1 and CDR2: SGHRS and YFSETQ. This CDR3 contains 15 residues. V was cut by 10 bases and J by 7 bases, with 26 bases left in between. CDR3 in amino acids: CAARTGTSPTRGYTF. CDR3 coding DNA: TGCGCCGCAAGGACGGGGACATCCCCAACTCGTGGCTACACCTTC.

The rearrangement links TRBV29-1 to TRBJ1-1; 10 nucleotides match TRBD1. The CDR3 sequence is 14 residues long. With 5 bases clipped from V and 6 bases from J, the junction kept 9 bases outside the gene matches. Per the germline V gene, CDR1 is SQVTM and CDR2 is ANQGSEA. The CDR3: CSVPRTGTGAEAFF. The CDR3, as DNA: TGCAGCGTTCCGAGAACCGGGACAGGGGCTGAAGCTTTCTTT.

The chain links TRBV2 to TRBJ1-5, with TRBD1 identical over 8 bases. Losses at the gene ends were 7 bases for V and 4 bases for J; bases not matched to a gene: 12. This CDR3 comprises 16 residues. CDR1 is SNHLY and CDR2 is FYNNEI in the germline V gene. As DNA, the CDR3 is TGTGCCAGCAAAAAAGGCTGGACAGGGAATAATCAGCCCCAGCATTTT. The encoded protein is CASKKGWTGNNQPQHF.

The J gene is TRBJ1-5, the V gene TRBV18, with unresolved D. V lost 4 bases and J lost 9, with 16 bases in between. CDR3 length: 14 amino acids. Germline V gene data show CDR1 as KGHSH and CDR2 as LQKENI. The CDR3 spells CASSLAAEHSPQHF. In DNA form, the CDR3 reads TGTGCCAGCTCACTCGCGGCAGAACATTCGCCCCAGCATTTT.

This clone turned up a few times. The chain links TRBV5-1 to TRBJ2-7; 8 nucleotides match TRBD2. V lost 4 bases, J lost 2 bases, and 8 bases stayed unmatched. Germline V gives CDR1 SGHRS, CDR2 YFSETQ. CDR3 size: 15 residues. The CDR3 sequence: CASSAGGRDTYEQYF. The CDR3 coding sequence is TGCGCCAGCAGCGCGGGAGGTCGGGATACCTACGAGCAGTACTTC.

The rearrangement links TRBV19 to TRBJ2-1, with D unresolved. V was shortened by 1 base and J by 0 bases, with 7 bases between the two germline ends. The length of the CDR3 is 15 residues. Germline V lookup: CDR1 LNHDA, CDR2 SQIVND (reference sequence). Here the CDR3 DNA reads TGTGCCAGTAGTATAGGCTCGAGCTCCTACAATGAGCAGTTCTTC. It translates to CASSIGSSSYNEQFF.

The CDR3 loop is CATSTGDTEAFF. In DNA, the CDR3 is TGTGCCACCTCCACAGGGGACACTGAAGCTTTCTTT. The chain combines TRBV28 with TRBJ1-1, with TRBD1 identical over 7 bases. This CDR3 region has 12 residues. Germline assignment: CDR1 MDHEN and CDR2 SYDVKM. V was clipped by 10 bases and J by 3 bases; unmatched bases: 5.

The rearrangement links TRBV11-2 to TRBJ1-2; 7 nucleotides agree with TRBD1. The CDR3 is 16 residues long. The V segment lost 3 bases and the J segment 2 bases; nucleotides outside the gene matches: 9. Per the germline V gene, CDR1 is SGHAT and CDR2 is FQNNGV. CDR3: CASSFGGLQGNYGYTF. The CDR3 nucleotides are TGTGCCAGCAGCTTTGGCGGATTACAGGGGAACTATGGCTACACCTTC.

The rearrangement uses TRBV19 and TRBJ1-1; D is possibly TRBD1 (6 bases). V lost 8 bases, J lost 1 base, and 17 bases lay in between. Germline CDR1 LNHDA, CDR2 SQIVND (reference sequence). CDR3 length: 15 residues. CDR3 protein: CASSLSGTTNTEAFF. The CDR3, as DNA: TGTGCCAGTTCCCTCAGCGGGACAACGAACACTGAAGCTTTCTTT.